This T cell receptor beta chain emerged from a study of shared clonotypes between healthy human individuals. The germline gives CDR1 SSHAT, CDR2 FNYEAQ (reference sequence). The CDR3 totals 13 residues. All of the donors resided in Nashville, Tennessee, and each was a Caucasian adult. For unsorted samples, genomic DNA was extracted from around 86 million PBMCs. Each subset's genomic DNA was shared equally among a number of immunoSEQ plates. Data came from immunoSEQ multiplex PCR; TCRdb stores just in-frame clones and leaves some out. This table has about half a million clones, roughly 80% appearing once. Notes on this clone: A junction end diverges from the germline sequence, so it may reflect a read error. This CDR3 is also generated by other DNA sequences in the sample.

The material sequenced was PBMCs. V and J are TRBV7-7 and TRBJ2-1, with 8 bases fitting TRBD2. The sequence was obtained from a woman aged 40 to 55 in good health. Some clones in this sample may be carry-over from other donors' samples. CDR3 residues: CASSPGLDNEQFF. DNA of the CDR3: TGTGCTAGCAGCCCGGGACTAGATAATGAGCAGTTCTTC.